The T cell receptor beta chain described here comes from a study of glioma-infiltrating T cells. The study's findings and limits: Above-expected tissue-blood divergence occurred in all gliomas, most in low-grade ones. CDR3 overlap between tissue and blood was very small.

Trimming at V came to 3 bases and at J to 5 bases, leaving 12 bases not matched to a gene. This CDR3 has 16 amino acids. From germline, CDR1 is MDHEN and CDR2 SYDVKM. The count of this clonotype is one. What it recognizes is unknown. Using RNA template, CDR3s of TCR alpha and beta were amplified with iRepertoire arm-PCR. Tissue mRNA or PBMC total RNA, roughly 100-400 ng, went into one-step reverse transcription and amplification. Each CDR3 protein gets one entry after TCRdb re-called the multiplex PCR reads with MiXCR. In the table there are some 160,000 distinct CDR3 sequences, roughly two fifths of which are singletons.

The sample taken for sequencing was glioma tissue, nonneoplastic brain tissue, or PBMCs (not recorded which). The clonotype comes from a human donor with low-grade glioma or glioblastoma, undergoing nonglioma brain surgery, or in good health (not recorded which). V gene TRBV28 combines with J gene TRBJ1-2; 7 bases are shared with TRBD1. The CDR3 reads CASSFTREGAIYGYTF. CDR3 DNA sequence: TGTGCCAGCAGTTTTACCAGAGAGGGGGCGATTTATGGCTACACCTTC.